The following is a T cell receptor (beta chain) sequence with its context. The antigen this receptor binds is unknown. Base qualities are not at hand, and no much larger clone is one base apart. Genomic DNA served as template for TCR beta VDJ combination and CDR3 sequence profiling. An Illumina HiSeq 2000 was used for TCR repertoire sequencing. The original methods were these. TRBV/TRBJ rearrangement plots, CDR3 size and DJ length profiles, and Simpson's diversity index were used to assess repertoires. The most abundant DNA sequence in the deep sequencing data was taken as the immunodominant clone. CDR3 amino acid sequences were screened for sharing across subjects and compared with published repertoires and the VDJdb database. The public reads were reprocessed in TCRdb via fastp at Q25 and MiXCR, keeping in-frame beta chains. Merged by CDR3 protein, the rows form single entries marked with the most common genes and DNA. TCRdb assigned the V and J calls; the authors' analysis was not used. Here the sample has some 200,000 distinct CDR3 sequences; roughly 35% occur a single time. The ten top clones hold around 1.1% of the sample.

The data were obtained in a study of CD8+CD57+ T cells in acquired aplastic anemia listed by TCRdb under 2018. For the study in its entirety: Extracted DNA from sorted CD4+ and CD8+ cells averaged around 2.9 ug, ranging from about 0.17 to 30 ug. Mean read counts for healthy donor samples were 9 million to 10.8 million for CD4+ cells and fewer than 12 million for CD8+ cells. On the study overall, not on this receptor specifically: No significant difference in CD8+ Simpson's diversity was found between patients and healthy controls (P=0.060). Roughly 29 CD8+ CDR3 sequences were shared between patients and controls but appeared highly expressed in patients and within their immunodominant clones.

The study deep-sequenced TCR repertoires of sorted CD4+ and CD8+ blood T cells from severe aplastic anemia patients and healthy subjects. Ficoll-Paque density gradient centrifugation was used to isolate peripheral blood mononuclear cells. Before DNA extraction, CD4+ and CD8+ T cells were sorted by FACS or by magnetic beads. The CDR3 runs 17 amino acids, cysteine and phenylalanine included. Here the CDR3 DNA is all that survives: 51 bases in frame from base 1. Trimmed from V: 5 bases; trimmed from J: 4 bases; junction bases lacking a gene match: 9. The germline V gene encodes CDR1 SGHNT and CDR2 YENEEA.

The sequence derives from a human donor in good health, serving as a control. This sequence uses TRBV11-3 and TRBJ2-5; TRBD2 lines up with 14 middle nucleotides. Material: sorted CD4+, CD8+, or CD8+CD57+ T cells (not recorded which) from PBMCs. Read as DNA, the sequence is TGTGCCAGCAGCAAGGGACTAGCGGGAGCAGAGGTAGAGACCCAGTACTTC. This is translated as CASSKGLAGAEVETQYF.